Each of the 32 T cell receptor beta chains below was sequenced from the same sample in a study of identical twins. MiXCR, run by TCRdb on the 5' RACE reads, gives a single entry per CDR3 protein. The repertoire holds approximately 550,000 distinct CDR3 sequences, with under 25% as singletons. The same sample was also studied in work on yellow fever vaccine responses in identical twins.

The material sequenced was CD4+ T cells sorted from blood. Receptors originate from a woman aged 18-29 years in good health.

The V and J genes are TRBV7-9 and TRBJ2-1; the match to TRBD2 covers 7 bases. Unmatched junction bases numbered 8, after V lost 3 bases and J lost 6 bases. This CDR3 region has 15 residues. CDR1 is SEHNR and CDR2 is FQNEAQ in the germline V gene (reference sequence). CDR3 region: CASSFFAGALNEQFF. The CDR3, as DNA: TGTGCCAGCAGCTTCTTTGCGGGAGCACTCAATGAGCAGTTCTTC. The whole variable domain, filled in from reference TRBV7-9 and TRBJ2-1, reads DTGVSQNPRHKITKRGQNVTFRCDPISEHNRLYWYRQTLGQGPEFLTYFQNEAQLEKSRLLSDRFSAERPKGSFSTLEIQRTEQGDSAMYLCASSFFAGALNEQFFGPGTRLTVL.

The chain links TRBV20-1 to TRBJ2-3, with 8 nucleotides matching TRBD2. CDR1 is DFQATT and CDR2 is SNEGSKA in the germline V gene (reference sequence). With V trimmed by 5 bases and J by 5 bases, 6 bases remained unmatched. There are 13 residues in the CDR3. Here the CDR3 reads CSADGGAGDTQYF. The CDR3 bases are TGCAGTGCTGACGGGGGGGCCGGAGATACGCAGTATTTT.

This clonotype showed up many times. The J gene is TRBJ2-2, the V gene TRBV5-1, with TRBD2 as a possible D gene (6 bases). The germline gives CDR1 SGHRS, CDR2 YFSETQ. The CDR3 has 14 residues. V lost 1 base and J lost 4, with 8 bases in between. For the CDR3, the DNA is TGCGCCAGCAGCTTGATGACTAGCACCGGGGAGCTGTTTTTT. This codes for CASSLMTSTGELFF.

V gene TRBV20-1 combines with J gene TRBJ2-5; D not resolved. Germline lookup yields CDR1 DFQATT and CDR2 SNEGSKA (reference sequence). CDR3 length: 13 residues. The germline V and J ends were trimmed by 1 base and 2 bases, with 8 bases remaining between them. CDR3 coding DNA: TGCAGTGCTAGAGGTCTCCTACAAGAGACCCAGTACTTC. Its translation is CSARGLLQETQYF.

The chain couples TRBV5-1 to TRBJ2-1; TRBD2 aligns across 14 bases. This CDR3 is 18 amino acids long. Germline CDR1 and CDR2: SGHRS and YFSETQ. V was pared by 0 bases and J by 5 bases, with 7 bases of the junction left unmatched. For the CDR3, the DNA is TGCGCCAGCAGCTTGGGGACTAGCGGGAGGATGGGAGACAATGAGCAGTTCTTC. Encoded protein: CASSLGTSGRMGDNEQFF.

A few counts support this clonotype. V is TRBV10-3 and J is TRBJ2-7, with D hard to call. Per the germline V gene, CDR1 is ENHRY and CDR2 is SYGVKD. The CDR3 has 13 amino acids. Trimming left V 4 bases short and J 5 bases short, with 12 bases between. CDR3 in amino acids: CAISVLGSDEQYF. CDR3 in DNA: TGTGCCATCAGTGTGTTAGGGTCGGACGAGCAGTACTTC.

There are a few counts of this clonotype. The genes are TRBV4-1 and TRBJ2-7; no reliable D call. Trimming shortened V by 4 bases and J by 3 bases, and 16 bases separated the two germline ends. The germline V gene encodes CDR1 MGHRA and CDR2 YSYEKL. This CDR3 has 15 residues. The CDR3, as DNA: TGCGCCAGCAGCCTCCCCGGATCGGCAAACTACGAGCAGTACTTC. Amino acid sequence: CASSLPGSANYEQYF.

CDR3: CASSPDRGGNTEAFF. DNA of the CDR3: TGTGCCAGCAGCCCCGACAGGGGAGGAAACACTGAAGCTTTCTTT. This chain connects TRBV5-6 to TRBJ1-1; 8 positions match TRBD1. Trimming took 4 bases from V and 2 from J; bases not matched to a gene: 7. There are 15 residues in the CDR3. Germline V lookup: CDR1 SGHDT, CDR2 YYEEEE.

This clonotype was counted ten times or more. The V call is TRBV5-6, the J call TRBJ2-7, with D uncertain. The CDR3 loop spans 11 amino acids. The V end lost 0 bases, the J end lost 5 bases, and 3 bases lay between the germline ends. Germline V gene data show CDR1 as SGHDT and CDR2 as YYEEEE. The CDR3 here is CASSLGHEQYV. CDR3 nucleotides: TGTGCCAGCAGCTTGGGCCACGAGCAGTACGTC.

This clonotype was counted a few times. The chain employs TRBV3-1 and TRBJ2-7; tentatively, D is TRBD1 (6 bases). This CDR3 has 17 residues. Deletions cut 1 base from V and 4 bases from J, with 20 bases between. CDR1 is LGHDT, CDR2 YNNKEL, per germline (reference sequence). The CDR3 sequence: CASSQVIRTEDEYEQYV. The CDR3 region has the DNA TGTGCCAGCAGCCAAGTTATAAGGACAGAAGACGAATACGAGCAGTACGTC.

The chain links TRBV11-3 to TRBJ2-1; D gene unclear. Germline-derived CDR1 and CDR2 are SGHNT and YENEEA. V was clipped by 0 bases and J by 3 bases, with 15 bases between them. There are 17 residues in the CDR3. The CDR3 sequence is CASSLDLKTNSYNEQFF. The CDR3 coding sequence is TGTGCCAGCAGCTTAGATCTGAAGACGAACAGCTACAATGAGCAGTTCTTC.

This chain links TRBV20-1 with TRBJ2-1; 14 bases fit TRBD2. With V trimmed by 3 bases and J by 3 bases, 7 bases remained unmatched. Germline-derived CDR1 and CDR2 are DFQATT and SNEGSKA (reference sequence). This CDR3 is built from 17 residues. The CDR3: CSARGTSGRGYYNEQFF. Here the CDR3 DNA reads TGCAGTGCTAGGGGGACTAGCGGGAGAGGTTACTACAATGAGCAGTTCTTC.

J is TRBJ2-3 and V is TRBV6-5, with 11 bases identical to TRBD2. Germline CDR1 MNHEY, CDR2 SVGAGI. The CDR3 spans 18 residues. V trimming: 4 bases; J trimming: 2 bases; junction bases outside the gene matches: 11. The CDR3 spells CASSSPLIAGGSTDTQYF. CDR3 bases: TGTGCCAGCAGTTCCCCGTTGATAGCGGGGGGGTCCACAGATACGCAGTATTTT.

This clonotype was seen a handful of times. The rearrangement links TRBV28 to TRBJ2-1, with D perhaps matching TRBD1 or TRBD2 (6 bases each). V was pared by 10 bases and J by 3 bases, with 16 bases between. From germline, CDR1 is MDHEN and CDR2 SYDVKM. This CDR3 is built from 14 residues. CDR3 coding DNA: TGTGCCACTATGGTGGGGGGCTTCTACAATGAGCAGTTCTTC. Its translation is CATMVGGFYNEQFF. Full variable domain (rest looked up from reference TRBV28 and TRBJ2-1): DVKVTQSSRYLVKRTGEKVFLECVQDMDHENMFWYRQDPGLGLRLIYFSYDVKMKEKGDIPEGYSVSREKKERFSLILESASTNQTSMYLCATMVGGFYNEQFFGPGTRLTVL.

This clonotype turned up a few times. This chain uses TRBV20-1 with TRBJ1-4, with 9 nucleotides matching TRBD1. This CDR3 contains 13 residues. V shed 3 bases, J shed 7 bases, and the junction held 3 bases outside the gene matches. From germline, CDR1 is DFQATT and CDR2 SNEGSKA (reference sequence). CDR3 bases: TGCAGTGCTAGGGTACAGGGGGCTGAAAAACTGTTTTTT. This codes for CSARVQGAEKLFF.

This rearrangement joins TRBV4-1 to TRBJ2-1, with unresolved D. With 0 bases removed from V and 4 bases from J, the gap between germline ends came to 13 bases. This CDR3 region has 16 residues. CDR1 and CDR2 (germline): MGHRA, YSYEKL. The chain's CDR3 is CASSQEYSTSYNEQFF. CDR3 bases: TGCGCCAGCAGCCAAGAATACTCGACGTCATACAATGAGCAGTTCTTC.

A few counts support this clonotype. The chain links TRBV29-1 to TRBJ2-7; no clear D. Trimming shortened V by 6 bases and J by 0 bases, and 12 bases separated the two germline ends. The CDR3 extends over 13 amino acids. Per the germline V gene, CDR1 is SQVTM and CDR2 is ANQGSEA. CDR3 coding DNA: TGCAGCGTCCACACCCCTAGCTCCTACGAGCAGTACTTC. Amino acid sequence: CSVHTPSSYEQYF.

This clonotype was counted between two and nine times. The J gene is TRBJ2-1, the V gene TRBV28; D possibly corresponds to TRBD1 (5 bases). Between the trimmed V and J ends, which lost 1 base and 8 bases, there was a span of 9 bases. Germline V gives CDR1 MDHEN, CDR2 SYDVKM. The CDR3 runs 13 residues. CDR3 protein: CASSLSGSDEQFF. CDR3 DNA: TGTGCCAGCAGTTTATCAGGGTCCGATGAGCAGTTCTTC. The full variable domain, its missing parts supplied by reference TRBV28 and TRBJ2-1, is DVKVTQSSRYLVKRTGEKVFLECVQDMDHENMFWYRQDPGLGLRLIYFSYDVKMKEKGDIPEGYSVSREKKERFSLILESASTNQTSMYLCASSLSGSDEQFFGPGTRLTVL.

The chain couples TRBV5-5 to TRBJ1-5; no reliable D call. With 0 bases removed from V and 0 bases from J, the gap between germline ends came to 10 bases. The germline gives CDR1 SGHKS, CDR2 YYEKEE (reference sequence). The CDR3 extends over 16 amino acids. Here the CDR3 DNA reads TGTGCCAGCAGCTTGGCAGGTTCTCATAGCAATCAGCCCCAGCATTTT. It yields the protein CASSLAGSHSNQPQHF. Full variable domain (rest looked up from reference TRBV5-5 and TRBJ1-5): DAGVTQSPTHLIKTRGQQVTLRCSPISGHKSVSWYQQVLGQGPQFIFQYYEKEERGRGNFPDRFSARQFPNYSSELNVNALLLGDSALYLCASSLAGSHSNQPQHFGDGTRLSIL.

The CDR3 loop reads CASSLGSGRGRETQYF. CDR3 DNA: TGTGCCAGCAGCTTGGGAAGCGGGAGAGGCCGAGAGACCCAGTACTTC. This chain connects TRBV5-5 to TRBJ2-5, with 8 bases that match TRBD2. CDR1 is SGHKS, CDR2 YYEKEE, per germline (reference sequence). This CDR3 has 16 amino acids. With 0 bases clipped from V and 4 bases from J, the junction kept 8 bases outside the gene matches.

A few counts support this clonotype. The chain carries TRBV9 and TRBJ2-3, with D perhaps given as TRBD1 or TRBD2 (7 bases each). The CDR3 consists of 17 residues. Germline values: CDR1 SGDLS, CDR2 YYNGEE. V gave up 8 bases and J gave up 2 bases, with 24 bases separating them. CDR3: CASQGGSGNSFTDTQYF. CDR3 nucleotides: TGTGCCAGTCAGGGGGGGAGCGGGAATTCCTTCACAGATACGCAGTATTTT.

The CDR3 bases are TGTGCCAGCAGTGAACTCGGCGGGATAGCCGAGCAGTACTTC. Translating gives CASSELGGIAEQYF. The gene calls are TRBV2 and TRBJ2-7, with a tentative D call TRBD2 (6 bases). CDR1 SNHLY and CDR2 FYNNEI come from the germline V gene. The CDR3 has 14 amino acids. The germline V and J ends were trimmed by 2 bases and 6 bases, with 14 bases remaining between them.

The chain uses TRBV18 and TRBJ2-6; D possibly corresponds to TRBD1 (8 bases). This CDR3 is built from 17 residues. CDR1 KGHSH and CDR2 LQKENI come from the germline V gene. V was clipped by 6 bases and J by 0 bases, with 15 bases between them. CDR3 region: CASSSQGGTSGANVLTF. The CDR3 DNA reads TGTGCCAGCTCGTCACAGGGGGGGACCTCTGGGGCCAACGTCCTGACTTTC.

Here the CDR3 reads CSASPGTNIDTQYF. The CDR3 bases are TGCAGTGCAAGCCCCGGGACGAATATAGATACGCAGTATTTT. The chain uses TRBV20-1 and TRBJ2-3; the D call may be TRBD1 or TRBD2 (5 bases each). The ends were cut back, 6 bases at V and 5 bases at J, with 18 bases in the middle. The CDR3 runs 14 residues. Per germline, CDR1 DFQATT and CDR2 SNEGSKA (reference sequence).

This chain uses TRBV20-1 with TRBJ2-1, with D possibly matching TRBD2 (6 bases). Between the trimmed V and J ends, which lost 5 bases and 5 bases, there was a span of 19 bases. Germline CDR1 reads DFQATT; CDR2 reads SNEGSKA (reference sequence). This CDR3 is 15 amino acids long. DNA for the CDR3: TGCAGTGCTCCGGGAAGGCGACTAGGCCACAATGAGCAGTTCTTC. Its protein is CSAPGRRLGHNEQFF.

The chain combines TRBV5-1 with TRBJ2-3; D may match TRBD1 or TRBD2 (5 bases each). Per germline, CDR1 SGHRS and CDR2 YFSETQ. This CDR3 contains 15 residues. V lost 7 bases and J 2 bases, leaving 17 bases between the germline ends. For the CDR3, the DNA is TGCGCCAGCCTTCTGGGGACGCTCGTCACAGATACGCAGTATTTT. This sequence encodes CASLLGTLVTDTQYF.

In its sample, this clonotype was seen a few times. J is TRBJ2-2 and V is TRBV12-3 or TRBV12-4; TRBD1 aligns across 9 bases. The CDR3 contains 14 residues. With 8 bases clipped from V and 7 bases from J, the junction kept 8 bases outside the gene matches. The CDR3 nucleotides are TGTGCCAGCGGGACCGGGACAGGGATCGGGGAGCTGTTTTTT. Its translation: CASGTGTGIGELFF.

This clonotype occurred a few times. The chain's CDR3 is CASSPGTNQETQYF. CDR3 DNA sequence: TGCGCCAGCAGCCCGGGTACAAACCAAGAGACCCAGTACTTC. V is TRBV5-1 and J is TRBJ2-5, with unresolved D. The germline gives CDR1 SGHRS, CDR2 YFSETQ. V lost 4 bases to trimming and J lost 0 bases, with 10 bases between them. There are 14 residues in the CDR3.

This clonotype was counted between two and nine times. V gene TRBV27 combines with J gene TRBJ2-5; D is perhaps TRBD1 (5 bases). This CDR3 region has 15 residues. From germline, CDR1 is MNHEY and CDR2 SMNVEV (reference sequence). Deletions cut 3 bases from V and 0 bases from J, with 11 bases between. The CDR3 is CASSFRALDQETQYF. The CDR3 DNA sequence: TGTGCCAGCAGTTTCAGGGCTCTGGACCAAGAGACCCAGTACTTC.

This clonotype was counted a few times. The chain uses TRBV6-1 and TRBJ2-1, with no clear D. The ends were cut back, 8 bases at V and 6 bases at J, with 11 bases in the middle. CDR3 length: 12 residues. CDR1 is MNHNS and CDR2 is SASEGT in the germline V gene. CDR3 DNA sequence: TGTGCCAGCCGGCGGCACCTCAATGAGCAGTTCTTC. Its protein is CASRRHLNEQFF.

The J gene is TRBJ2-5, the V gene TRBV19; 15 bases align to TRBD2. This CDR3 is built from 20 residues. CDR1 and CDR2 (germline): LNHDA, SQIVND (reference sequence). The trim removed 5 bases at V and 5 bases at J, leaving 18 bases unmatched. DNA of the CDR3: TGTGCCAGTAGTCCCAGACCGGGACTAGCGGGAGGTCACATCGGGGAGACCCAGTACTTC. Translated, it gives CASSPRPGLAGGHIGETQYF.

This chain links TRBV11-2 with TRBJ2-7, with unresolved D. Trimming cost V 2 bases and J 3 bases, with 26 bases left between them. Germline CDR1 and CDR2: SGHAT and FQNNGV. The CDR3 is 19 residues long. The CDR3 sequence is CASSLFVRMALPSFYEQYF. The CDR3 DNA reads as TGTGCCAGCAGCTTATTTGTCAGGATGGCTTTGCCGTCATTCTACGAGCAGTACTTC. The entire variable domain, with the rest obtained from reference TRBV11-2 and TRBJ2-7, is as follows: EAGVAQSPRYKIIEKRQSVAFWCNPISGHATLYWYQQILGQGPKLLIQFQNNGVVDDSQLPKDRFSAERLKGVDSTLKIQPAKLEDSAVYLCASSLFVRMALPSFYEQYFGPGTRLTVT.